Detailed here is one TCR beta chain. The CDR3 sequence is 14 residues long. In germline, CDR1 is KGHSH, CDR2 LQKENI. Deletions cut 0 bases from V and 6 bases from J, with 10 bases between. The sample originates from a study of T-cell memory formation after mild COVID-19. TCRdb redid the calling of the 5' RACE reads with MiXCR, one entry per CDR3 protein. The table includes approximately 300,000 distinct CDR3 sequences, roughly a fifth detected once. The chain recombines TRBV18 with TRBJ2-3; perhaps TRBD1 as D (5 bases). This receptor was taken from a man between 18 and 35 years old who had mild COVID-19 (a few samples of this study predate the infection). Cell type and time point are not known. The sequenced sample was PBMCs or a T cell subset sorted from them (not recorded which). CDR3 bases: TGTGCCAGCTCACCACCAGGGGTTCCCGATACGCAGTATTTT. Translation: CASSPPGVPDTQYF.